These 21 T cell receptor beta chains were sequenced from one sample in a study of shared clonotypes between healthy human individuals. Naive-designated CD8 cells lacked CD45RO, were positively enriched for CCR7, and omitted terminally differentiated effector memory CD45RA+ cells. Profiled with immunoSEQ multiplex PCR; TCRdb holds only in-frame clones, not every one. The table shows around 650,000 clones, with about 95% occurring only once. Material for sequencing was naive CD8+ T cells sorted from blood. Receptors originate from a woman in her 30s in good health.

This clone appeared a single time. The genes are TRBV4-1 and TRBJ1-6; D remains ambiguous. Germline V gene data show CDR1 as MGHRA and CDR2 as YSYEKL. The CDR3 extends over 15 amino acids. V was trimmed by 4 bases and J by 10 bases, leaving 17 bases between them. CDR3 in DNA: TGCGCCAGCAGCCCATTGGAGAAGGGCGTCTCACCCCTCCACTTT. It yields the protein CASSPLEKGVSPLHF.

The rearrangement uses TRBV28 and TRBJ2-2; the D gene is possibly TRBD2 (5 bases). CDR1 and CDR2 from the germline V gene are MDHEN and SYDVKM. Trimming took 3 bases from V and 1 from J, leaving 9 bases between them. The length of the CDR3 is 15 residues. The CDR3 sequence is CASSLVGGNTGELFF. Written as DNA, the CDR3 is TGTGCCAGCAGTTTGGTAGGAGGGAACACCGGGGAGCTGTTTTTT. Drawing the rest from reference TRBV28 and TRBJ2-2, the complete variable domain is DVKVTQSSRYLVKRTGEKVFLECVQDMDHENMFWYRQDPGLGLRLIYFSYDVKMKEKGDIPEGYSVSREKKERFSLILESASTNQTSMYLCASSLVGGNTGELFFGEGSRLTVL.

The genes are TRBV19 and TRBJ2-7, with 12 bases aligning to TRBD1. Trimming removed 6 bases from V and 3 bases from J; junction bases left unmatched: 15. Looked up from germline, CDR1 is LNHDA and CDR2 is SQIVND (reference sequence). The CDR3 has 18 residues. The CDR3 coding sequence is TGTGCCAGTAGCCCTCCCGGGACAGGGGGCTCCCCATTCTACGAGCAGTACTTC. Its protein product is CASSPPGTGGSPFYEQYF.

In DNA form, the CDR3 reads TGTGCCAGCAGCCCCGGGACCACGGATCAGCCCCAGCATTTT. Translating it yields CASSPGTTDQPQHF. The chain couples TRBV27 to TRBJ1-5, with a possible D match to TRBD1 (5 bases). Germline V gives CDR1 MNHEY, CDR2 SMNVEV (reference sequence). There are 14 residues in the CDR3. Trimming stripped 6 bases from V and 5 bases from J, with 14 bases between.

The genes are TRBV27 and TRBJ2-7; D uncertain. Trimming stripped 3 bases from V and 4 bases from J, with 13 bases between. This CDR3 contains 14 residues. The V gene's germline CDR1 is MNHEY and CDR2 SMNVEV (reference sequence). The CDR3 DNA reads TGTGCCAGCAGTTTTGTGGGGTCGGGTTACGAGCAGTACTTC. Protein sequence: CASSFVGSGYEQYF.

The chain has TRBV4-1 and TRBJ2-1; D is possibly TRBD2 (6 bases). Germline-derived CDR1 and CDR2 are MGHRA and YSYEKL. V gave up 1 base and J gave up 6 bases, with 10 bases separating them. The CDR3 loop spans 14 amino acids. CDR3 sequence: CASSQVGGSNEQFF. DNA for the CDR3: TGCGCCAGCAGCCAAGTGGGGGGAAGCAATGAGCAGTTCTTC.

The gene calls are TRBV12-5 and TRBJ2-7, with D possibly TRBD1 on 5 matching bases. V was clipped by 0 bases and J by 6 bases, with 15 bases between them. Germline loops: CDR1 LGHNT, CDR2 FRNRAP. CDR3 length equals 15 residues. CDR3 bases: TGTGCTAGTGGTTTGGTACAGGCAGGGCTGTGCGAGCAGTACTTC. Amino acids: CASGLVQAGLCEQYF.

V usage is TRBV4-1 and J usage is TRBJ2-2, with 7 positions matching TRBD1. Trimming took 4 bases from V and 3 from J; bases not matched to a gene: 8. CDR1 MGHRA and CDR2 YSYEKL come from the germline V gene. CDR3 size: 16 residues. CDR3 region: CASSPRDRLYTGELFF. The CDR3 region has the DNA TGCGCCAGCAGCCCCCGGGACAGATTATACACCGGGGAGCTGTTTTTT.

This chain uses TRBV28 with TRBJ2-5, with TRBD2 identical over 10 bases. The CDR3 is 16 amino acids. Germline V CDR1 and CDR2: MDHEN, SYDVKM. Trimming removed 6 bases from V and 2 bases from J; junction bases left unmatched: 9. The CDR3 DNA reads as TGTGCCAGCAGCGCTCTAGCGGGAGTGGTACAAGAGACCCAGTACTTC. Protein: CASSALAGVVQETQYF.

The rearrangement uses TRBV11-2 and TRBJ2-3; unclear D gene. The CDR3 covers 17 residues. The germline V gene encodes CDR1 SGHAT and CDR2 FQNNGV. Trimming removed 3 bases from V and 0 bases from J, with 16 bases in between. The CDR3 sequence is CASSFPADGSSTDTQYF. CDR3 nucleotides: TGTGCCAGCAGCTTCCCTGCCGACGGTTCCAGCACAGATACGCAGTATTTT.

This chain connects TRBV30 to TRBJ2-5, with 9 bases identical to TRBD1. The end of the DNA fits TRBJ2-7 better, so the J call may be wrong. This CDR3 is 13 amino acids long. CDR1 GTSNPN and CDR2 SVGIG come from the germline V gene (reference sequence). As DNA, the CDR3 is TGTGCCTGGGACTCCGGGACAGGGAACGAGCAGTACTTC. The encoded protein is CAWDSGTGNEQYF.

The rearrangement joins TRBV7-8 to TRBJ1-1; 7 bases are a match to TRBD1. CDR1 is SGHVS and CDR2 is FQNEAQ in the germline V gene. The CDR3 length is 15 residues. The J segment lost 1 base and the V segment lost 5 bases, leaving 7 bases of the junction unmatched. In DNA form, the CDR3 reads TGTGCCAGCAGCCTCACAGGGGACCCGAACACTGAAGCTTTCTTT. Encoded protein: CASSLTGDPNTEAFF. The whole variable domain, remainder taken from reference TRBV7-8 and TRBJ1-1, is GAGVSQSPRYKVAKRGQDVALRCDPISGHVSLFWYQQALGQGPEFLTYFQNEAQLDKSGLPSDRFFAERPEGSVSTLKIQRTQQEDSAVYLCASSLTGDPNTEAFFGQGTRLTVV.

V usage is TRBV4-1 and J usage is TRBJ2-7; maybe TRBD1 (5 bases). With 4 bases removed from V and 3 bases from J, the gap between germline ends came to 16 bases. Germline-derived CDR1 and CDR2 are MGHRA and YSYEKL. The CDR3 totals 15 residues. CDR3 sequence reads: CASSPPSRQGYEQYF. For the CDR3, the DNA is TGCGCCAGCAGCCCCCCTTCCCGCCAGGGCTACGAGCAGTACTTC.

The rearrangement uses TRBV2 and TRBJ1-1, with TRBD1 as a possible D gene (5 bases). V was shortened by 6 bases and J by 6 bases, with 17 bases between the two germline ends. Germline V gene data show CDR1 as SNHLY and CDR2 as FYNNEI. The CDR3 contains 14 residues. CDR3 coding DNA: TGTGCCAGCAGCAGGGACTCCCTGGGAGCTGAAGCTTTCTTT. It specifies CASSRDSLGAEAFF.

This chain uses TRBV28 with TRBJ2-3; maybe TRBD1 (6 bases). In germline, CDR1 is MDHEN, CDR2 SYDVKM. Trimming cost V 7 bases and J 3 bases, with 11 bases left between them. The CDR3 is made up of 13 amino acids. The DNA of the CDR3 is TGTGCCAGCAAATTTCAGGGGACAGATACGCAGTATTTT. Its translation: CASKFQGTDTQYF.

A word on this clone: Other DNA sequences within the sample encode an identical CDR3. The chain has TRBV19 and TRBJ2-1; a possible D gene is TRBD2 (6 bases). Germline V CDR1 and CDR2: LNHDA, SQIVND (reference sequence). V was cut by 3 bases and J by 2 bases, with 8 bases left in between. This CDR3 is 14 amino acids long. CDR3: CASSMPGAYNEQFF. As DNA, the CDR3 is TGTGCCAGTAGTATGCCGGGGGCCTACAATGAGCAGTTCTTC. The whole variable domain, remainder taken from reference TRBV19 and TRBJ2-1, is DGGITQSPKYLFRKEGQNVTLSCEQNLNHDAMYWYRQDPGQGLRLIYYSQIVNDFQKGDIAEGYSVSREKKESFPLTVTSAQKNPTAFYLCASSMPGAYNEQFFGPGTRLTVL.

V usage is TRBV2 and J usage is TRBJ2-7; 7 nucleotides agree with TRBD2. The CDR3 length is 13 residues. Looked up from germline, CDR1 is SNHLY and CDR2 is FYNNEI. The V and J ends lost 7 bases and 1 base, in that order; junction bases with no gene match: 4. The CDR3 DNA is TGTGCCAGCACCCAGCGGGATTCCTACGAGCAGTACTTC. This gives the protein CASTQRDSYEQYF.

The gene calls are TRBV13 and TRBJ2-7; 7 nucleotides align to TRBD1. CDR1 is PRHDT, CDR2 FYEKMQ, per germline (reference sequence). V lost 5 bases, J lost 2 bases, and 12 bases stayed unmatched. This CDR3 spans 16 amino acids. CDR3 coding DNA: TGTGCCAGCAGCCAGACCAGACAGGGCCTTACCTACGAGCAGTACTTC. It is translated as CASSQTRQGLTYEQYF.

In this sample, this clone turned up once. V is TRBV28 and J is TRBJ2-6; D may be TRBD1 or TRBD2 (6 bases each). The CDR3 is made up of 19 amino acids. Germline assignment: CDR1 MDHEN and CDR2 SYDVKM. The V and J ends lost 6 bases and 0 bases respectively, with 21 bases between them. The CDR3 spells CASRGGHALKHSGANVLTF. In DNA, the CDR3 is TGTGCCAGCAGGGGGGGACACGCCCTAAAACACTCTGGGGCCAACGTCCTGACTTTC.

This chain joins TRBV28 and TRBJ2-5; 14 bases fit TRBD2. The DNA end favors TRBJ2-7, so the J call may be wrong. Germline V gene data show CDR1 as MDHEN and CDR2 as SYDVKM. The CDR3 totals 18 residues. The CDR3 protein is CASSLEGTSGSGSYEQYF. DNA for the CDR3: TGTGCCAGCAGTTTAGAGGGGACTAGCGGGAGTGGCTCCTACGAGCAGTACTTC.

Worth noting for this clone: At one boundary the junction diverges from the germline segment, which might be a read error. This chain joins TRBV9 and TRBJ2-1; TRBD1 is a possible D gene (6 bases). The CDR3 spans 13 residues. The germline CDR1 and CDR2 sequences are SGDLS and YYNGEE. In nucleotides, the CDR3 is TGTGTCAGCAGCGCCGGACAGTACAATGAGCAGTTCTTC. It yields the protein CVSSAGQYNEQFF.